These 28 T cell receptor beta chains originate from one sample sequenced in a study of preoperative IRX-2 immunotherapy in early breast cancer. Clones were sequenced by immunoSEQ multiplex PCR, and TCRdb holds only the in-frame ones, with some missing. Of about 89,000 clones listed, just over 85% are singletons. Treatment noted: preoperative locoregional IRX-2 cytokine immunotherapy. Sample: tumor tissue, taken after IRX-2 immunotherapy. These receptors originate from a human donor with breast cancer.

V and J are TRBV6-8 and TRBJ2-2; 7 positions match TRBD1. The germline V gene has CDR1 MNHGY and CDR2 SAAAGT. The CDR3 is made up of 15 amino acids. J gave up 0 bases and V 7 bases, and 5 bases lay outside the gene matches. The CDR3 sequence: CASIRTGTNTGELFF. DNA for the CDR3: TGTGCCAGCATCAGGACAGGAACGAACACCGGGGAGCTGTTTTTT.

The V call is TRBV5-1, the J call TRBJ1-4; D is perhaps TRBD1 (5 bases). This CDR3 has 15 residues. V lost 0 bases and J 5 bases, leaving 11 bases between the germline ends. Germline values: CDR1 SGHRS, CDR2 YFSETQ. The CDR3 is CASSLGRPGNEKLFF. CDR3 bases: TGCGCCAGCAGCTTGGGCCGGCCAGGGAATGAAAAACTGTTTTTT.

This clone was counted a few times. CDR3 region: CASSSPESSYNEQFF. DNA of the CDR3: TGTGCCAGCAGCTCCCCGGAGAGCTCCTACAATGAGCAGTTCTTC. The chain is built from TRBV7-6 and TRBJ2-1, with D uncertain. CDR1 and CDR2 from the germline V gene are SGHVS and FNYEAQ. V dropped 4 bases and J dropped 0 bases, with 10 bases sitting between them. The CDR3 has 15 residues.

The chain couples TRBV5-1 to TRBJ2-3; TRBD2 might be the D (6 bases). With 0 bases removed from V and 3 bases from J, the gap between germline ends came to 11 bases. Germline lookup yields CDR1 SGHRS and CDR2 YFSETQ. The CDR3 has 15 amino acids. The CDR3 sequence is CASSLVAGRTDTQYF. The CDR3 nucleotides are TGCGCCAGCAGCTTGGTGGCGGGAAGAACAGATACGCAGTATTTT.

This clone was observed once. The V gene is TRBV5-1, the J gene TRBJ2-5; 9 bases line up with TRBD1. Germline CDR1 SGHRS, CDR2 YFSETQ. The CDR3 is 16 amino acids. V lost 4 bases, J lost 3 bases, and 10 bases stayed unmatched. The CDR3 region is CASSAASGTGKETQYF. CDR3 nucleotide sequence: TGCGCCAGCAGCGCGGCATCCGGGACAGGGAAAGAGACCCAGTACTTC.

The sample holds one count of this clone. This chain connects TRBV19 to TRBJ2-5, with 7 bases lining up with TRBD2. Germline assignment: CDR1 LNHDA and CDR2 SQIVND (reference sequence). The junction had 13 bases not matched to a gene; V was cut back by 8 bases and J by 1 base. There are 16 residues in the CDR3. The chain's CDR3 is CASGNPGGLGQETQYF. The CDR3, as DNA: TGTGCCAGTGGCAATCCGGGGGGATTGGGCCAAGAGACCCAGTACTTC.

The chain carries TRBV11-3 and TRBJ1-1; D remains ambiguous. The CDR3 contains 14 residues. Germline CDR1 is SGHNT and CDR2 is YENEEA. The germline V and J ends were trimmed by 5 bases and 11 bases, with 21 bases remaining between them. CDR3 in DNA: TGTGCCAGCAGCATATTAGGTTCCGGGGAGGGCGCTTTCTTT. Its translation is CASSILGSGEGAFF.

The gene calls are TRBV18 and TRBJ1-4; D uncertain. V shed 3 bases and J shed 3 bases, with 11 bases lying between them. Looked up from germline, CDR1 is KGHSH and CDR2 is LQKENI. The CDR3 runs 15 residues. Here the CDR3 DNA reads TGTGCCAGCTCACCGGCGGGCCTGGCTAATGAAAAACTGTTTTTT. Encoded protein: CASSPAGLANEKLFF.

The chain is built from TRBV14 and TRBJ2-2; D is undetermined. Trimming stripped 0 bases from V and 4 bases from J, with 3 bases between. CDR1 and CDR2 from the germline V gene are SGHDN and FVKESK. The length of the CDR3 is 13 residues. This CDR3 reads CASSQDITGELFF. The CDR3 nucleotides are TGTGCCAGCAGCCAAGATATCACCGGGGAGCTGTTTTTT.

The chain combines TRBV6-8 with TRBJ2-7; D is possibly TRBD1 (6 bases). Germline assignment: CDR1 MNHGY and CDR2 SAAAGT. V shed 6 bases and J shed 2 bases, with 14 bases lying between them. CDR3 length: 14 amino acids. As DNA, the CDR3 is TGTGCCAGCAGACCCGGGACAAGAACCTACGAGCAGTACTTC. This translates into CASRPGTRTYEQYF.

This chain joins TRBV6-7 and TRBJ2-7; no firm D call. TRBV6-7 is recorded as an ORF, its role being uncertain. V was cut by 8 bases and J by 3 bases, with 11 bases left in between. The CDR3 has 12 amino acids. The CDR3 coding sequence is TGTGCCAGCGGCCCTACCAACTACGAGCAGTACTTC. As protein: CASGPTNYEQYF.

The chain combines TRBV7-2 with TRBJ2-7; no firm D call. CDR3 length: 14 residues. V lost 2 bases and J 1 base, leaving 9 bases between the germline ends. Germline V gene sequence: CDR1 SGHTA, CDR2 FQGNSA. The CDR3 loop reads CASSLLHGSYEQYF. DNA of the CDR3: TGTGCCAGCAGCTTATTACACGGATCCTACGAGCAGTACTTC.

The chain combines TRBV30 with TRBJ2-2; 13 positions match TRBD2. The trim removed 8 bases at V and 6 bases at J, leaving 6 bases unmatched. The germline V gene encodes CDR1 GTSNPN and CDR2 SVGIG (reference sequence). The CDR3 is 14 amino acids. CDR3 loop: CARHGLAGAGELFF. The CDR3 nucleotides read TGTGCCCGGCACGGACTAGCGGGAGCCGGGGAGCTGTTTTTT. Full variable domain (outside the CDR3, taken from reference TRBV30 and TRBJ2-2): SQTIHQWPATLVQPVGSPLSLECTVEGTSNPNLYWYRQAAGRGLQLLFYSVGIGQISSEVPQNLSASRPQDRQFILSSKKLLLSDSGFYLCARHGLAGAGELFFGEGSRLTVL.

The genes are TRBV14 and TRBJ2-1; TRBD1 matches at 7 bases. Trimming cost V 4 bases and J 2 bases; bases outside gene matches: 5. There are 15 residues in the CDR3. Germline V gene sequence: CDR1 SGHDN, CDR2 FVKESK. The CDR3 DNA reads TGTGCCAGCAGCCCCGACAGGGTAACCTACAATGAGCAGTTCTTC. This encodes CASSPDRVTYNEQFF.

This rearrangement joins TRBV11-3 to TRBJ2-7, with D possibly being TRBD1 (6 bases). Germline-derived CDR1 and CDR2 are SGHNT and YENEEA. The CDR3 is made up of 14 amino acids. Between the trimmed V and J ends, which lost 6 bases and 1 base, there was a span of 13 bases. The CDR3 bases are TGTGCCAGCAGTAACGAGGGGGTATCCTACGAGCAGTACTTC. This translates into CASSNEGVSYEQYF.

The chain couples TRBV7-1 to TRBJ1-6, with TRBD1 matching over 10 bases. TRBV7-1 is annotated as an ORF whose role is uncertain. V was pared by 4 bases and J by 9 bases, with 6 bases of the junction left unmatched. This CDR3 spans 15 amino acids. CDR3 DNA: TGTGCCAGCAGCTTGAGTCGGGACAGGGGTTCACCCCTCCACTTT. Residues: CASSLSRDRGSPLHF.

J is TRBJ1-1 and V is TRBV28; TRBD1 matches at 7 bases. The CDR3 has 14 amino acids. Germline V lookup: CDR1 MDHEN, CDR2 SYDVKM. Losses at the gene ends were 11 bases for V and 1 base for J; bases not matched to a gene: 10. The CDR3 protein is CACFQGGRNTEAFF. DNA of the CDR3: TGTGCCTGTTTCCAGGGGGGGAGGAACACTGAAGCTTTCTTT.

This clone was recorded a few times. The chain links TRBV1 to TRBJ2-6. TRBV1 is a recognized pseudogene. The CDR3 covers 17 residues. The CDR3 DNA reads as TGCGCCAGCAGCCCGCCTCAAGTCCTGCCTGGGGCCAACGTCCTGACTTTC. Encoded protein: CASSPPQVLPGANVLTF.

A single count supports this clone. This chain connects TRBV28 to TRBJ1-2; D gene ambiguous. V was clipped by 4 bases and J by 3 bases, with 9 bases between them. The CDR3 is 13 residues long. Germline values: CDR1 MDHEN, CDR2 SYDVKM. CDR3 DNA: TGTGCCAGCAGTTGGGCAGGAGACTATGGCTACACCTTC. Protein sequence: CASSWAGDYGYTF.

The chain couples TRBV5-1 to TRBJ2-1; 7 bases map to TRBD2. Germline V gene sequence: CDR1 SGHRS, CDR2 YFSETQ. CDR3 length: 16 amino acids. The junction had 9 bases not matched to a gene; V was cut back by 4 bases and J by 2 bases. Here the CDR3 DNA reads TGCGCCAGCAGCAGTGAACCGGGAGGACCCTACAATGAGCAGTTCTTC. This sequence encodes CASSSEPGGPYNEQFF. The variable domain in full, with the rest retrieved from reference TRBV5-1 and TRBJ2-1, is KAGVTQTPRYLIKTRGQQVTLSCSPISGHRSVSWYQQTPGQGLQFLFEYFSETQRNKGNFPGRFSGRQFSNSRSEMNVSTLELGDSALYLCASSSEPGGPYNEQFFGPGTRLTVL.

In this sample, this clone turned up a few times. The V gene is TRBV11-3, the J gene TRBJ1-2; D perhaps matches TRBD1 (6 bases). Germline V gene lookup returns CDR1 SGHNT and CDR2 YENEEA. Trimming took off 6 bases at V and 5 bases at J, with 16 bases between the two ends. This CDR3 spans 14 amino acids. The chain's CDR3 is CASRVGPTGYGYTF. Here the CDR3 DNA reads TGTGCCAGCAGAGTAGGCCCCACAGGGTATGGCTACACCTTC.

This chain joins TRBV11-3 and TRBJ1-1; D may be TRBD1 (5 bases). V was pared by 5 bases and J by 0 bases, with 19 bases between. This CDR3 spans 17 amino acids. CDR1 and CDR2 (germline): SGHNT, YENEEA. CDR3 protein: CASSAKQAGGLNTEAFF. In DNA, the CDR3 is TGTGCCAGCAGCGCCAAACAAGCTGGGGGTTTGAACACTGAAGCTTTCTTT.

The genes are TRBV6-8 and TRBJ2-3, with TRBD2 identical over 13 bases. CDR1 is MNHGY and CDR2 is SAAAGT in the germline V gene. Germline trimming cut 6 bases from V and 2 bases from J; bases unmatched to any gene: 11. The CDR3 covers 18 residues. CDR3 sequence (DNA): TGTGCCAGCAGAAGGACTAGCGGGGGCCCCTCTAACACAGATACGCAGTATTTT. It specifies CASRRTSGGPSNTDTQYF.

This clone was counted a few times. V gene TRBV6-8 combines with J gene TRBJ1-5; TRBD1 is a possible D gene (5 bases). In germline, CDR1 is MNHGY, CDR2 SAAAGT. CDR3 length equals 16 residues. Trimming pared 0 bases from V and 1 base from J, leaving 10 bases between. CDR3 sequence: CASSYSAGASNQPQHF. CDR3 in DNA: TGTGCCAGCAGTTACTCGGCTGGGGCGAGCAATCAGCCCCAGCATTTT.

The chain links TRBV5-1 to TRBJ2-2, with 11 bases lining up with TRBD2. Unmatched junction bases numbered 4, after V lost 3 bases and J lost 6 bases. The CDR3 covers 15 residues. Per germline, CDR1 SGHRS and CDR2 YFSETQ. DNA of the CDR3: TGCGCCAGCAGCTCGACTAGCGGGGCCGCCGGGGAGCTGTTTTTT. Its protein product is CASSSTSGAAGELFF.

The chain employs TRBV7-5 and TRBJ2-1; the tabulated D call, TRBD1, remains unverified against the DNA. TRBV7-5 is termed a pseudogene. There are 14 residues in the CDR3. The CDR3 spells CASSLVSRDDEQFF. In nucleotides, the CDR3 is TGTGCCAGCAGCTTAGTAAGCAGGGATGATGAGCAGTTCTTC.

The chain carries TRBV29-1 and TRBJ1-1; D gene uncertain. Germline CDR1 reads SQVTM; CDR2 reads ANQGSEA. Trimming stripped 6 bases from V and 7 bases from J, with 15 bases between. The length of the CDR3 is 12 residues. Written as DNA, the CDR3 is TGCAGCGTATCGGGTCCAGAAAATGAAGCTTTCTTT. Translation gives CSVSGPENEAFF.

The genes are TRBV5-1 and TRBJ1-2; possibly TRBD1 for D (6 bases). CDR1 is SGHRS and CDR2 is YFSETQ in the germline V gene. CDR3 size: 17 residues. Trimming shortened V by 4 bases and J by 2 bases, and 21 bases separated the two germline ends. CDR3 bases: TGCGCCAGCAGCCCTCCGAAAACAGGGTCAGGAAACTATGGCTACACCTTC. This gives the protein CASSPPKTGSGNYGYTF.